The 21 T cell receptor beta chains given below trace back to one sample, sequenced in a study of CD8+ T cells in alopecia areata. In each case, RNA was isolated and then reverse transcribed into cDNA as the sequencing template. Sequencing was performed with immunoSEQ multiplex PCR; in TCRdb, only in-frame clones are kept and a portion is missing. The sample yields over 110,000 clones, roughly half seen once. Sequenced material: CD4+ T cells sorted from blood, taken at week 0. These receptors were collected from a human donor with alopecia areata.

The rearrangement uses TRBV6-6 and TRBJ2-5, with D hard to call. Between the trimmed V and J ends, which lost 5 bases and 5 bases, there was a span of 6 bases. Germline V gene sequence: CDR1 MNHNY, CDR2 SVGAGI (reference sequence). This CDR3 has 11 residues. CDR3 amino acids: CASSHLETQYF. The CDR3 DNA follows: TGTGCCAGCAGTCACCTTGAGACCCAGTACTTC.

This sequence joins TRBV2 and TRBJ2-7; D ambiguous. Germline V gene lookup returns CDR1 SNHLY and CDR2 FYNNEI. V lost 5 bases and J lost 7, with 18 bases in between. CDR3 length: 14 amino acids. CDR3 protein: CASSTGIGVGEQYF. The CDR3 coding sequence is TGTGCCAGCAGTACCGGTATTGGGGTCGGGGAGCAGTACTTC.

This clone was detected only a few times. Other DNA sequences in the sample encode the same CDR3. The rearrangement joins TRBV5-1 to TRBJ2-5, with TRBD1 identical over 8 bases. There are 13 residues in the CDR3. V lost 4 bases, J lost 5 bases, and 4 bases stayed unmatched. CDR1 SGHRS and CDR2 YFSETQ come from the germline V gene. The CDR3 coding sequence is TGCGCCAGCAGCAGGACAGGGTCGGAGACCCAGTACTTC. Translating gives CASSRTGSETQYF.

This clone was found a few times. The chain joins TRBV29-1 to TRBJ2-1; tentatively, D is TRBD2 (5 bases). The CDR3 consists of 12 residues. CDR1 is SQVTM, CDR2 ANQGSEA, per germline. V dropped 7 bases and J dropped 0 bases, with 7 bases sitting between them. CDR3 loop: CSAGSSYNEQFF. The CDR3 DNA reads TGCAGCGCGGGGAGCTCCTACAATGAGCAGTTCTTC.

The chain recombines TRBV4-3 with TRBJ1-3; no clear D gene. CDR3 length equals 13 residues. With 5 bases removed from V and 2 bases from J, the gap between germline ends came to 7 bases. Germline CDR1 LGHNA, CDR2 YSLEER. The CDR3 spells CASSGVPGNTIYF. DNA of the CDR3: TGCGCCAGCAGCGGGGTCCCTGGAAACACCATATATTTT.

This CDR3 is CSARRQTTYNEQFF. In DNA, the CDR3 is TGCAGCGCTCGGAGGCAGACAACCTACAATGAGCAGTTCTTC. The V gene is TRBV29-1, the J gene TRBJ2-1, with a weak D call TRBD2 (5 bases). The CDR3 loop spans 14 amino acids. The germline V gene has CDR1 SQVTM and CDR2 ANQGSEA. V was shortened by 7 bases and J by 2 bases, with 15 bases between the two germline ends.

The chain recombines TRBV5-1 with TRBJ2-2; D is unresolved. Germline loops: CDR1 SGHRS, CDR2 YFSETQ. The CDR3 loop spans 14 amino acids. V was trimmed by 0 bases and J by 2 bases, leaving 5 bases between them. The CDR3 loop is CASSLEVNTGELFF. CDR3 nucleotides: TGCGCCAGCAGCTTGGAAGTCAACACCGGGGAGCTGTTTTTT. Combining the CDR3 with reference TRBV5-1 and TRBJ2-2 gives the whole variable domain KAGVTQTPRYLIKTRGQQVTLSCSPISGHRSVSWYQQTPGQGLQFLFEYFSETQRNKGNFPGRFSGRQFSNSRSEMNVSTLELGDSALYLCASSLEVNTGELFFGEGSRLTVL.

The gene calls are TRBV28 and TRBJ2-2, with a weak D call TRBD1 (6 bases). CDR1 and CDR2 (germline): MDHEN, SYDVKM. The germline V and J ends were trimmed by 6 bases and 7 bases, with 21 bases remaining between them. CDR3 length: 16 amino acids. For the CDR3, the DNA is TGTGCCAGCAGGCAGCAGGGGATAAGTGTAGGCGGGGAGCTGTTTTTT. It specifies CASRQQGISVGGELFF.

V usage is TRBV11-2 and J usage is TRBJ1-2; D remains ambiguous. CDR3 length: 11 residues. Germline-derived CDR1 and CDR2 are SGHAT and FQNNGV. Deletions cut 5 bases from V and 8 bases from J, with 9 bases between. The CDR3 is CASSLGYGYTF. In DNA, the CDR3 is TGTGCCAGCAGCCTAGGGTACGGCTACACCTTC.

The chain recombines TRBV7-9 with TRBJ2-1; possible D gene TRBD1, 5 bases. The germline V gene encodes CDR1 SEHNR and CDR2 FQNEAQ (reference sequence). The CDR3 consists of 17 residues. V lost 2 bases to trimming and J lost 3 bases, with 17 bases between them. The CDR3 here is CASSLHGVQGLYNEQFF. CDR3 nucleotides: TGTGCCAGCAGCTTACATGGGGTCCAGGGCCTCTACAATGAGCAGTTCTTC.

The genes are TRBV7-8 and TRBJ2-7; TRBD1 aligns across 9 bases. V shed 5 bases, J shed 6 bases, and the junction held 11 bases outside the gene matches. Germline V gene sequence: CDR1 SGHVS, CDR2 FQNEAQ. There are 15 residues in the CDR3. DNA of the CDR3: TGTGCCAGCAGCCTCCCGGACAGGGGAGTTGGCGAGCAGTACTTC. Translated, it gives CASSLPDRGVGEQYF.

The chain recombines TRBV6-6 with TRBJ1-1, with TRBD1 matching 12 bases. This CDR3 spans 16 amino acids. Losses at the gene ends were 4 bases for V and 1 base for J; bases not matched to a gene: 4. Germline V CDR1 and CDR2: MNHNY, SVGAGI (reference sequence). CDR3 sequence (DNA): TGTGCCAGCAGTTGGGGACAGGGGGCTAAGAACACTGAAGCTTTCTTT. It codes for CASSWGQGAKNTEAFF.

This clone was seen more than once but under ten times. The chain uses TRBV5-6 and TRBJ2-3; 8 nucleotides agree with TRBD1. The CDR3 runs to 15 residues. The germline V gene encodes CDR1 SGHDT and CDR2 YYEEEE. V shed 4 bases, J shed 0 bases, and the junction held 4 bases outside the gene matches. The CDR3 sequence is CASSTWDRSTDTQYF. CDR3 nucleotides: TGTGCCAGCAGCACCTGGGACAGGAGCACAGATACGCAGTATTTT.

The CDR3 nucleotides read TGTGCCTGGAGCCGCTCTGGGGCCAACGTCCTGACTTTC. It translates to CAWSRSGANVLTF. The chain carries TRBV30 and TRBJ2-6; no firm D call. Trimming stripped 3 bases from V and 0 bases from J, with 3 bases between. This CDR3 spans 13 amino acids. CDR1 and CDR2 from the germline V gene are GTSNPN and SVGIG (reference sequence).

This chain connects TRBV15 to TRBJ2-3; 7 nucleotides match TRBD1. The J segment lost 6 bases and the V segment lost 1 base, leaving 4 bases of the junction unmatched. CDR3 size: 14 residues. Germline V CDR1 and CDR2: LNHNV, YYDKDF (reference sequence). CDR3 amino acids: CATSRADRTDTQYF. CDR3 bases: TGTGCCACCAGCAGAGCGGACAGGACGGATACGCAGTATTTT.

This chain joins TRBV18 and TRBJ1-3, with D uncertain. CDR1 and CDR2 (germline): KGHSH, LQKENI. V was trimmed by 3 bases and J by 4 bases, leaving 4 bases between them. The CDR3 is 12 residues long. CDR3 in amino acids: CASSPDGNTIYF. The CDR3 DNA is TGTGCCAGCTCACCGGACGGAAACACCATATATTTT. Drawing the rest from reference TRBV18 and TRBJ1-3, the complete variable domain is NAGVMQNPRHLVRRRGQEARLRCSPMKGHSHVYWYRQLPEEGLKFMVYLQKENIIDESGMPKERFSAEFPKEGPSILRIQQVVRGDSAAYFCASSPDGNTIYFGEGSWLTVV.

The chain employs TRBV7-2 and TRBJ2-3; D is perhaps TRBD1 or TRBD2 (5 bases each). Deletions cut 9 bases from V and 0 bases from J, with 13 bases between. The CDR3 sequence is 14 residues long. Germline V gives CDR1 SGHTA, CDR2 FQGNSA. The chain's CDR3 is CASTEGPSTDTQYF. The CDR3 bases are TGTGCCAGTACCGAGGGACCTAGCACAGATACGCAGTATTTT.

The gene calls are TRBV2 and TRBJ2-7; D could derive from TRBD1 or TRBD2 (5 bases each). This CDR3 is built from 13 residues. V was shortened by 6 bases and J by 2 bases, with 11 bases between the two germline ends. Germline CDR1 and CDR2: SNHLY and FYNNEI. The CDR3 sequence is CASSPQEAYEQYF. CDR3 nucleotides: TGTGCCAGCAGCCCACAGGAGGCCTACGAGCAGTACTTC.

The chain couples TRBV7-2 to TRBJ2-7; 14 bases match TRBD2. CDR1 is SGHTA and CDR2 is FQGNSA in the germline V gene. J gave up 3 bases and V 4 bases, and 2 bases lay outside the gene matches. There are 15 residues in the CDR3. The CDR3 nucleotides are TGTGCCAGCAGCTCGGGGACTAGCGGGGGCTACGAGCAGTACTTC. Its protein product is CASSSGTSGGYEQYF.

This clone has only a few counts. The chain combines TRBV15 with TRBJ1-1; D possibly corresponds to TRBD1 (5 bases). Trimming pared 3 bases from V and 5 bases from J, leaving 19 bases between. In germline, CDR1 is LNHNV, CDR2 YYDKDF (reference sequence). This CDR3 region has 16 residues. The CDR3 reads CATSRPIQGGLTEAFF. The DNA for the CDR3 is TGTGCCACCAGCAGGCCGATCCAGGGCGGTTTGACTGAAGCTTTCTTT. The complete variable domain, with remaining parts taken from reference TRBV15 and TRBJ1-1, reads DAMVIQNPRYQVTQFGKPVTLSCSQTLNHNVMYWYQQKSSQAPKLLFHYYDKDFNNEADTPDNFQSRRPNTSFCFLDIRSPGLGDTAMYLCATSRPIQGGLTEAFFGQGTRLTVV.

This clone was picked up a small number of times. The chain employs TRBV28 and TRBJ2-6; D perhaps matches TRBD2 (5 bases). V lost 3 bases and J 2 bases, leaving 8 bases between the germline ends. The germline V gene has CDR1 MDHEN and CDR2 SYDVKM. The CDR3 is made up of 15 amino acids. The chain's CDR3 is CASSFRGPGANVLTF. DNA for the CDR3: TGTGCCAGCAGTTTTCGGGGTCCTGGGGCCAACGTCCTGACTTTC. The entire variable domain, with the rest obtained from reference TRBV28 and TRBJ2-6, is as follows: DVKVTQSSRYLVKRTGEKVFLECVQDMDHENMFWYRQDPGLGLRLIYFSYDVKMKEKGDIPEGYSVSREKKERFSLILESASTNQTSMYLCASSFRGPGANVLTFGAGSRLTVL.